This T cell receptor (beta chain) stems from a study of CD8 T cells in Susac syndrome. Findings of the study overall: Regarding the TCR sequencing and HLA analysis, the study admitted that a relatively small number of individuals were involved.

TCR beta was sequenced from blood CD8+ and CD4+ T cells. Negative isolation yielded the CD8+ and CD4+ T cells, while FACS enriched the TEMRA cells. It was with random hexamers that roughly 0.5 to 1 ug RNA was reverse transcribed. TCRdb passed the immunoSEQ multiplex PCR reads through MiXCR, listing each CDR3 protein once. Among over 95,000 distinct CDR3 sequences, under 95% were seen once, and the ten largest hold about 0.12%. Regarding this clonotype: Its antigen is unidentified.

With 0 bases clipped from V and 5 bases from J, the junction kept 8 bases outside the gene matches. CDR3 length equals 17 residues. Germline assignment: CDR1 LGHNA and CDR2 YSLEER. This clonotype was sampled from a human donor in good health. The chain combines TRBV4-3 with TRBJ2-3, with TRBD2 identical over 10 bases. Material for sequencing was CD8+ T cells from PBMCs. The CDR3 region is CASSQDLAGVPQDTQYF. In nucleotides, the CDR3 is TGCGCCAGCAGCCAAGACCTAGCGGGAGTGCCCCAAGATACGCAGTATTTT.